These 3 T cell receptor beta chains share one sample of origin, sequenced in a study of blood T cell repertoires in COVID-19. Data came from immunoSEQ multiplex PCR; TCRdb stores just in-frame clones and leaves some out. The table lists more than 70,000 clones, about nine tenths of them singletons. The sequenced material came from peripheral blood. These receptors were obtained from a man aged 50-60 years with active or convalescent COVID-19.

The genes are TRBV5-1 and TRBJ2-1, with 8 nucleotides matching TRBD1. The length of the CDR3 is 16 residues. The V gene's germline CDR1 is SGHRS and CDR2 YFSETQ. Germline trimming cut 1 base from V and 5 bases from J; bases unmatched to any gene: 8. The DNA of the CDR3 is TGCGCCAGCAGCTTGTATGGACAGGGTTTAGACAATGAGCAGTTCTTC. Residues: CASSLYGQGLDNEQFF.

This clone appeared a single time. The chain is built from TRBV15 and TRBJ1-4; a possible D gene is TRBD1 (5 bases). The V end was cut by 0 bases, the J end by 7 bases, with 6 bases between. In germline, CDR1 is LNHNV, CDR2 YYDKDF (reference sequence). This CDR3 region has 13 residues. CDR3 sequence: CATSRDRGEKLFF. DNA of the CDR3: TGTGCCACCAGCAGAGATAGGGGTGAAAAACTGTTTTTT.

This clone was seen just once. The chain carries TRBV19 and TRBJ2-6; a weak D match, TRBD2 (7 bases). The CDR3 runs to 17 residues. Germline-derived CDR1 and CDR2 are LNHDA and SQIVND (reference sequence). The ends were cut back, 7 bases at V and 0 bases at J, with 16 bases in the middle. DNA for the CDR3: TGTGCCAGTATCCGAGGGGAGGGGGTCTCTGGGGCCAACGTCCTGACTTTC. Protein: CASIRGEGVSGANVLTF.